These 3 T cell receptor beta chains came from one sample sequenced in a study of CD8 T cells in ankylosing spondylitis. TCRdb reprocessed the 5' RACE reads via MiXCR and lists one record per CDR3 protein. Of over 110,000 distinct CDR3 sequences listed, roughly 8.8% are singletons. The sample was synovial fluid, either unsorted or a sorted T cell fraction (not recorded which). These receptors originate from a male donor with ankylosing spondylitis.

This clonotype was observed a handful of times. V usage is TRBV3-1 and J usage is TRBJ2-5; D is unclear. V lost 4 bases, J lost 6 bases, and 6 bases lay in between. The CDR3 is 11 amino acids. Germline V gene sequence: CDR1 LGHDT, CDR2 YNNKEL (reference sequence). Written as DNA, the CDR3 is TGTGCCAGCAGCCTTAAAAAGACCCAGTACTTC. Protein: CASSLKKTQYF.

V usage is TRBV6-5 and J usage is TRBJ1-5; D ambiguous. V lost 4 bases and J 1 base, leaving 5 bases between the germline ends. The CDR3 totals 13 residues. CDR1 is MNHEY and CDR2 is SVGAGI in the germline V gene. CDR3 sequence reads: CASSFQSNQPQHF. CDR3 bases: TGTGCCAGCAGTTTTCAGAGCAATCAGCCCCAGCATTTT.

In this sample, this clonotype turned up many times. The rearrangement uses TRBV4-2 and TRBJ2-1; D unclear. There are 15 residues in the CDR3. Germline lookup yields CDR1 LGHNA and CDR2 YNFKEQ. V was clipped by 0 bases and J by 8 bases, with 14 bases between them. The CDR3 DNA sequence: TGTGCCAGCAGCCAAGATCTGGGCAGCTTCCATGAGCAGTTCTTC. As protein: CASSQDLGSFHEQFF.